These T cell receptor beta chains were read from a single sample in a study of PD-L1 blockade in urothelial cancer. Repertoires were generated with immunoSEQ multiplex PCR, while TCRdb's copy carries only in-frame clones and drops some. The sample shows approximately 71,000 clones, about 89% of them seen only once. The input for sequencing was PBMCs, taken around atezolizumab (anti-PD-L1) treatment. All receptors come from a man in his sixties with urothelial cancer. CDR3s include the opening cysteine and the closing phenylalanine or tryptophan. The order of the fields is CDR3 protein, CDR3 DNA, J gene, clone size, V gene, D gene, CDR3 length. D genes are given only for firm matches. Expanded clones get a size class; other rows say once, few or many, or leave the size out.

CDR3 protein: CATGRNTEAFF; CDR3 DNA: TGTGCCACCGGGAGGAACACTGAAGCTTTCTTT; J gene: TRBJ1-1; clone size: -; V gene: TRBV19; D gene: -; CDR3 length: 11
CDR3 protein: CASSLETGAETQYF; CDR3 DNA: TGCGCCAGCAGCTTGGAGACAGGGGCAGAGACCCAGTACTTC; J gene: TRBJ2-5; clone size: -; V gene: TRBV5-1; D gene: TRBD1; CDR3 length: 14
CDR3 protein: CASSEAVTEAFF; CDR3 DNA: TGTGCCAGCAGTGAAGCCGTGACTGAAGCTTTCTTT; J gene: TRBJ1-1; clone size: -; V gene: TRBV6-1; D gene: -; CDR3 length: 12
CDR3 protein: CASSQSGGNEKLFF; CDR3 DNA: TGCGCCAGCAGCCAAAGCGGAGGGAATGAAAAACTGTTTTTT; J gene: TRBJ1-4; clone size: -; V gene: TRBV4-3; D gene: -; CDR3 length: 14
CDR3 protein: CASSSGLGMNTEAFF; CDR3 DNA: TGTGCCAGCAGTTCAGGGTTAGGCATGAACACTGAAGCTTTCTTT; J gene: TRBJ1-1; clone size: -; V gene: TRBV6-5; D gene: -; CDR3 length: 15
CDR3 protein: CAISDPGQATYEQYF; CDR3 DNA: TGTGCCATCAGTGATCCGGGACAGGCCACCTACGAGCAGTACTTC; J gene: TRBJ2-7; clone size: -; V gene: TRBV10-3; D gene: TRBD1; CDR3 length: 15
CDR3 protein: CASSLVARAYTEAFF; CDR3 DNA: TGCGCCAGCAGCTTGGTGGCCAGGGCTTACACTGAAGCTTTCTTT; J gene: TRBJ1-1; clone size: -; V gene: TRBV5-1; D gene: -; CDR3 length: 15
CDR3 protein: CASSHRQGSSYEQYF; CDR3 DNA: TGTGCCAGCAGCCATCGACAGGGGAGCTCCTACGAGCAGTACTTC; J gene: TRBJ2-7; clone size: -; V gene: TRBV7-9; D gene: TRBD1; CDR3 length: 15
CDR3 protein: CASSPSRYTGELFF; CDR3 DNA: TGTGCCAGCAGCCCTTCCAGATACACCGGGGAGCTGTTTTTT; J gene: TRBJ2-2; clone size: -; V gene: TRBV6-5; D gene: -; CDR3 length: 14
CDR3 protein: CASSHSGRGSYNEQFF; CDR3 DNA: TGCGCCAGCAGCCACTCGGGCCGGGGCTCCTACAATGAGCAGTTCTTC; J gene: TRBJ2-1; clone size: -; V gene: TRBV4-3; D gene: -; CDR3 length: 16
CDR3 protein: CASSQVSSPGVDGYTF; CDR3 DNA: TGCGCCAGCAGCCAAGTGAGTTCCCCAGGGGTGGATGGCTACACCTTC; J gene: TRBJ1-2; clone size: few; V gene: TRBV4-1; D gene: -; CDR3 length: 16
CDR3 protein: CASSAVAGDNEQYF; CDR3 DNA: TGTGCCAGCAGTGCAGTAGCGGGAGACAACGAGCAGTACTTC; J gene: TRBJ2-7; clone size: once; V gene: TRBV6-4; D gene: TRBD2; CDR3 length: 14